Listed below are T cell receptor beta chains from one sample, sequenced in a study of T cells in tuberculosis. Clones were sequenced by immunoSEQ multiplex PCR, and TCRdb holds only the in-frame ones, with some missing. Of about 50,000 clones listed, around 96% are singletons. The starting material was PBMCs, obtained at tuberculosis diagnosis. The receptors were sampled from an adult with tuberculosis. CDR3s include the opening cysteine and the closing phenylalanine or tryptophan. Each record gives: J gene, D gene, V gene, clone size, CDR3 DNA, CDR3 protein. D genes are given only for firm matches. Clone size is shown for a subset of rows, as once, few, many or a class of expanded clone.

TRBJ2-1 - TRBV30 - TGTGCCTGCTCCCCGGGGACTGGGGGGAACAATGAGCAGTTCTTC CACSPGTGGNNEQFF
TRBJ1-5 TRBD1 TRBV28 - TGTGCCAGCAGTTTTCGGACAGGGTTTCAGCCCCAGCATTTT CASSFRTGFQPQHF
TRBJ2-1 TRBD2 TRBV10-3 once TGTGCCATCAGTGAGCCGGGACTAGCGGATCCCGGGGGGGCTTACAATGAGCAGTTCTTC CAISEPGLADPGGAYNEQFF
TRBJ1-1 - TRBV5-4 - TGTGCCAGCAGCTTCCATCCGGACACTGAAGCTTTCTTT CASSFHPDTEAFF
TRBJ2-3 TRBD2 TRBV15 - TGTGCCACCAGCAGACAGCGGGAGGGCCCCGATACGCAGTATTTT CATSRQREGPDTQYF
TRBJ2-1 TRBD1 TRBV5-8 - TGTGCCAGCAGCTTCGGGGCAGGGGGCGGCTCCTACAATGAGCAGTTCTTC CASSFGAGGGSYNEQFF
TRBJ2-3 - TRBV9 - TGTGCCAGCAGCGCTAGCCCTAGGCCAGATACGCAGTATTTT CASSASPRPDTQYF
TRBJ2-2 TRBD2 TRBV6-1 - TGTGCCAGCAGGATAGCGGGGTTAACCGGGGAGCTGTTTTTT CASRIAGLTGELFF
TRBJ2-7 TRBD2 TRBV7-8 - TGTGCCAGCAGCTTAAGTAGCGGGAGGAGTGACGAGCAGTACTTC CASSLSSGRSDEQYF
TRBJ2-2 - TRBV6-1 - TGTGCCAGCAGTGAAGCGCGGTGGAGATTCGGGGAGCTGTTTTTT CASSEARWRFGELFF
TRBJ1-1 - TRBV7-3 once TGTGCCAGCAGCTTAAAAGCCGGGCAGGGCTACACTGAAGCTTTCTTT CASSLKAGQGYTEAFF
TRBJ2-3 TRBD2 TRBV19 - TGTGCCAGTAGTATAGCGGCTAGCGGGGGAAGAGATACGCAGTATTTT CASSIAASGGRDTQYF
TRBJ1-2 - TRBV30 - TGTGCCTGGAGTCAGGGTCACCCGACTAACTATGGCTACACCTTC CAWSQGHPTNYGYTF
TRBJ1-2 - TRBV13 - TGTGCCAGCAGCTTAGTTGGTGTGCAGGGTGGCTATGGCTACACCTTC CASSLVGVQGGYGYTF
TRBJ2-1 TRBD2 TRBV27 - TGTGCCAGCAGGGTCCTAGCGGGTCACTCCTACAATGAGCAGTTCTTC CASRVLAGHSYNEQFF
TRBJ2-5 TRBD1 TRBV27 - TGTGCCAGCAGCCCCCCCGGGACAGGCTGGGAGACCCAGTACTTC CASSPPGTGWETQYF
TRBJ2-5 - TRBV7-8 - TGTGCCAGCAGCCCGGAAAGTCTCAAACCGGAGCAAGAGACCCAGTACTTC CASSPESLKPEQETQYF
TRBJ1-4 - TRBV7-2 - TGTGCCAGCAGCAACACAGGAGCAACTAATGAAAAACTGTTTTTT CASSNTGATNEKLFF
TRBJ1-4 - TRBV19 - TGTGCCAGTAAGGGGGCAACTAATGAAAAACTGTTTTTT CASKGATNEKLFF
TRBJ1-5 - TRBV6-6 once TGTGCCAGCACCACCCAGGGTCATCAGCCCCAGCATTTT CASTTQGHQPQHF
TRBJ2-2 - TRBV2 - TGTGCCAGCAGGTTAGACACCGGGGAGCTGTTTTTT CASRLDTGELFF
TRBJ2-2 TRBD2 TRBV27 - TGTGCCAGCAGTTTATCAAAGGGACTAAGCACCGGGGAGCTGTTTTTT CASSLSKGLSTGELFF
TRBJ1-4 TRBD1 TRBV29-1 - TGCAGCGTTGAAGGCCGGGACAGGGCTAGTGAAAAACTGTTTTTT CSVEGRDRASEKLFF
TRBJ2-7 TRBD2 TRBV7-2 - TGTGCCAGCAGCCCCTTAGCGGGAGGTCCCTACGAGCAGTACTTC CASSPLAGGPYEQYF